This T cell receptor beta chain was sequenced in a study of cytomegalovirus exposure and HLA in healthy donors. Findings of the study overall: Cytomegalovirus-associated TCR beta chains were listed, numbering roughly 150. The classifier was said to identify cytomegalovirus status with high specificity and sensitivity.

This clone appeared a single time. What it binds is unknown. With 4 bases removed from V and 3 bases from J, the gap between germline ends came to 10 bases. CDR1 is SQVTM, CDR2 ANQGSEA, per germline. This CDR3 is built from 13 residues. Sequencing used immunoSEQ multiplex PCR; TCRdb keeps in-frame clones, though not all of them. The sample gives about 70,000 clones, nearly 95% of which show up once; 5.3% is in the top ten. Material for sequencing was PBMCs. The chain uses TRBV29-1 and TRBJ1-3, with D unresolved. This clonotype was obtained from a man between 18 and 29 years old in good health and CMV-seropositive. The CDR3 bases are TGCAGCGTTGCATGGGCAGTTGGAAACACCATATATTTT. It specifies CSVAWAVGNTIYF.